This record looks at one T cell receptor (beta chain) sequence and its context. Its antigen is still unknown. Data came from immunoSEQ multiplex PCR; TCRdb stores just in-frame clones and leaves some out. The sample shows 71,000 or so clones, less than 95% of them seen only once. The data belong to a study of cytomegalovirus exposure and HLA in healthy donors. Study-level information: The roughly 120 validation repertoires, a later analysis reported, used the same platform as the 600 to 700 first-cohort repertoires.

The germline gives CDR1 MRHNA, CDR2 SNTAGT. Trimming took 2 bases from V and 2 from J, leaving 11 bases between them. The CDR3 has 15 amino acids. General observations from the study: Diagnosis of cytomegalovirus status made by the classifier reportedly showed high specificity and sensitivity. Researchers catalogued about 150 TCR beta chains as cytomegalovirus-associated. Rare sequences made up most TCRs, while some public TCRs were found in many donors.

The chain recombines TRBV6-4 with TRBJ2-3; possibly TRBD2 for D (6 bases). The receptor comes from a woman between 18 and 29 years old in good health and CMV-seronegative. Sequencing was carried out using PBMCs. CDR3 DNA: TGTGCCAGCAGTGACACCGGGGGAGCCACAGATACGCAGTATTTT. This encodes CASSDTGGATDTQYF.